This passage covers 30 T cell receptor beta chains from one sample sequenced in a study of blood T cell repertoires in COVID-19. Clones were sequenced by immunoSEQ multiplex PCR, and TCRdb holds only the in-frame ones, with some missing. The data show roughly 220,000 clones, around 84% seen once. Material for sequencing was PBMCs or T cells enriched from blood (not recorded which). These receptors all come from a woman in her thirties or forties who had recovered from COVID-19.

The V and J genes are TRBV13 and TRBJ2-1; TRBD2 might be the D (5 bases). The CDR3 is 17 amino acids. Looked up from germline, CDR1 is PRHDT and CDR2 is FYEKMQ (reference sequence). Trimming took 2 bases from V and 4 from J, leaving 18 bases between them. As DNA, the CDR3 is TGTGCCAGCAGCTTAAGGGTAGGAGGTGGTTTTTACAATGAGCAGTTCTTC. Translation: CASSLRVGGGFYNEQFF.

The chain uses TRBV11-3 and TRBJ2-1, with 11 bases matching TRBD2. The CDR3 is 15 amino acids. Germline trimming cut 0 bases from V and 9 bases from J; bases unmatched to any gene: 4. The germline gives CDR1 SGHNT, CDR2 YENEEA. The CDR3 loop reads CASSLEGLAGGEQFF. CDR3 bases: TGTGCCAGCAGCTTAGAAGGCCTAGCGGGAGGTGAGCAGTTCTTC.

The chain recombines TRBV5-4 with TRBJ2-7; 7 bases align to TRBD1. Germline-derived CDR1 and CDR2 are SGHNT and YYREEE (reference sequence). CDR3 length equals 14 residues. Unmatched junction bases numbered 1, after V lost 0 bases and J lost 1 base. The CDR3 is CASSLGQGSYEQYF. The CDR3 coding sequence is TGTGCCAGCAGCTTGGGACAGGGTTCCTACGAGCAGTACTTC.

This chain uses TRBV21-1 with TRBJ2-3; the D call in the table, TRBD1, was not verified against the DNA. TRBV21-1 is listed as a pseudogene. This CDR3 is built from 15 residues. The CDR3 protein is CASSKYRESTDTQYF. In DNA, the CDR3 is TGTGCCAGCAGCAAATACAGGGAAAGCACAGATACGCAGTATTTT.

CDR3 in amino acids: CASRSDRGRGELFF. CDR3 DNA: TGCGCCAGCAGGTCGGACAGGGGGCGCGGGGAGCTGTTTTTT. This chain uses TRBV5-1 with TRBJ2-2; TRBD1 matches at 11 bases. The ends lost 5 bases at V and 7 bases at J; junction bases unmatched: 4. This CDR3 spans 14 amino acids. Germline CDR1 is SGHRS and CDR2 is YFSETQ.

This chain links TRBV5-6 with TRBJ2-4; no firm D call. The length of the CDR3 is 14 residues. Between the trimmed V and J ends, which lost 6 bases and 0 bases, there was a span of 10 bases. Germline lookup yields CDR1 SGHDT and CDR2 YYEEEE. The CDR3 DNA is TGTGCCAGCACCTGGTGGCTAGCCAAAAACATTCAGTACTTC. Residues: CASTWWLAKNIQYF.

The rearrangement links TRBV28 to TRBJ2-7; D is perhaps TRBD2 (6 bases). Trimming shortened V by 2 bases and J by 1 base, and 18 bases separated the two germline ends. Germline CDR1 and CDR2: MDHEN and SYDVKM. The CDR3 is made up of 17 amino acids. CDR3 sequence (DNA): TGTGCCAGCAGTTTAGGACCTATCGGGACTTTATCCTACGAGCAGTACTTC. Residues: CASSLGPIGTLSYEQYF.

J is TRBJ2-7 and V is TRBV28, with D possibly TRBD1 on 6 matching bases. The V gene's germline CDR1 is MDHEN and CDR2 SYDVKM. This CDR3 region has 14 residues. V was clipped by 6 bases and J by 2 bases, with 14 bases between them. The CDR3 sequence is CASRSGHGTYEQYF. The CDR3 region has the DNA TGTGCCAGCAGGTCGGGACATGGGACCTACGAGCAGTACTTC.

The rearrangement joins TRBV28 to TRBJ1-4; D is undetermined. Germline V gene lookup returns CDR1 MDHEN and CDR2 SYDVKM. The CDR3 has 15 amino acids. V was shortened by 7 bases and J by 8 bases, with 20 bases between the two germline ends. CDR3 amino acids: CASTANAGSGEKLFF. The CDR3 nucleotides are TGTGCCAGCACCGCCAACGCGGGGTCCGGGGAAAAACTGTTTTTT.

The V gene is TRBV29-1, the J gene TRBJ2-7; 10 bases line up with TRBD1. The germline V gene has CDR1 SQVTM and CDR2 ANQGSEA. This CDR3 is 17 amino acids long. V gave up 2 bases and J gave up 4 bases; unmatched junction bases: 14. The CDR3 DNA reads TGCAGCGTTGAACCTCTGTACAGACAGGGGGCGCGGTACGAGCAGTACGTC. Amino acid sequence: CSVEPLYRQGARYEQYV.

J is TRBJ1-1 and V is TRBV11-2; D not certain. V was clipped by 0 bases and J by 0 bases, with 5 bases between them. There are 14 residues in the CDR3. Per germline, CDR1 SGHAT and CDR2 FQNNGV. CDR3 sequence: CASSLEAMNTEAFF. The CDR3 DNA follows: TGTGCCAGCAGCTTAGAAGCCATGAACACTGAAGCTTTCTTT.

The CDR3 here is CASRQGSAGELFF. CDR3 DNA: TGTGCCAGTAGACAGGGTTCGGCCGGGGAGCTGTTTTTT. This rearrangement joins TRBV5-4 to TRBJ2-2; 7 nucleotides align to TRBD1. The CDR3 consists of 13 residues. V shed 8 bases, J shed 6 bases, and the junction held 7 bases outside the gene matches. Looked up from germline, CDR1 is SGHNT and CDR2 is YYREEE (reference sequence).

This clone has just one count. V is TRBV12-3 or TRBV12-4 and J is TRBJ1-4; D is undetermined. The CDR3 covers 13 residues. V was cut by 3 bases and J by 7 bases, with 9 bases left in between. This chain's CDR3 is CASSLAEGEKLFF. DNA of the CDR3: TGTGCCAGCAGTTTGGCGGAGGGTGAAAAACTGTTTTTT.

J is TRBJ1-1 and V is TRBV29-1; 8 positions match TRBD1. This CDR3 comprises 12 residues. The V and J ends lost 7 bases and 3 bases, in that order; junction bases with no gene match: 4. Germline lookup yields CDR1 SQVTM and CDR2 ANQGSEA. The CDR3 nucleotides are TGCAGCGCACAGGGGGGGGACACTGAAGCTTTCTTT. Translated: CSAQGGDTEAFF.

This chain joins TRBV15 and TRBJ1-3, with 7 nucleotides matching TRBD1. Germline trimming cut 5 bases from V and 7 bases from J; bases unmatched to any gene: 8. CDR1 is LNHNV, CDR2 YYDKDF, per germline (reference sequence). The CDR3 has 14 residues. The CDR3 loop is CATSPYTQGNTIYF. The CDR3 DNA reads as TGTGCCACCAGCCCTTATACACAGGGGAACACCATATATTTT.

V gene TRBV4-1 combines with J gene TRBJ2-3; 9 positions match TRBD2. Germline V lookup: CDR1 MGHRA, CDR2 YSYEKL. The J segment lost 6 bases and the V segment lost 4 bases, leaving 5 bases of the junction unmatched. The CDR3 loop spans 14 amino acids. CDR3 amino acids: CASSPQRGADTQYF. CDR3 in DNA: TGCGCCAGCAGCCCCCAGCGGGGGGCGGATACGCAGTATTTT.

This CDR3 is CASSQTLGALLSQYF. The CDR3 DNA reads as TGTGCCAGCAGCCAGACCCTTGGGGCTCTACTTTCGCAGTATTTT. This rearrangement joins TRBV3-1 (or the pseudogene TRBV3-2) to TRBJ2-3; D is perhaps TRBD1 (5 bases). CDR1 is LGHDT, CDR2 YNNKEL, per germline (reference sequence). Trimming left V 3 bases short and J 10 bases short, with 20 bases between. The CDR3 contains 15 residues.

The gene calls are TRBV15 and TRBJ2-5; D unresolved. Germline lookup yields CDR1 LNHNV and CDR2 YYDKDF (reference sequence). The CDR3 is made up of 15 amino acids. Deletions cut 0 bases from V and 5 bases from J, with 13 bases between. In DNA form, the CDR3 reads TGTGCCACCAGCAGAGATAAGAAAACGCGGGAGACCCAGTACTTC. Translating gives CATSRDKKTRETQYF. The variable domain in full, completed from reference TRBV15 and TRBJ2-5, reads DAMVIQNPRYQVTQFGKPVTLSCSQTLNHNVMYWYQQKSSQAPKLLFHYYDKDFNNEADTPDNFQSRRPNTSFCFLDIRSPGLGDTAMYLCATSRDKKTRETQYFGPGTRLLVL.

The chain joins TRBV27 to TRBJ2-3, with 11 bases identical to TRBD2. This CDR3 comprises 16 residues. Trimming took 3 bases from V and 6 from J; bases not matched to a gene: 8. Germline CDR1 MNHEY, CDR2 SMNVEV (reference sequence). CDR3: CASSFLSGRGVDTQYF. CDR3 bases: TGTGCCAGCAGTTTCCTTAGCGGGAGGGGAGTCGATACGCAGTATTTT.

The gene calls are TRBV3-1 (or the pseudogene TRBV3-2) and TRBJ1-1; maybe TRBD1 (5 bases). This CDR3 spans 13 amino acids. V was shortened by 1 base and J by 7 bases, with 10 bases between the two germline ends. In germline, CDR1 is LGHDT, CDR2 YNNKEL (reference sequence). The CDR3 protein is CASSQVGAVEAFF. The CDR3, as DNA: TGTGCCAGCAGCCAAGTTGGGGCAGTTGAAGCTTTCTTT.

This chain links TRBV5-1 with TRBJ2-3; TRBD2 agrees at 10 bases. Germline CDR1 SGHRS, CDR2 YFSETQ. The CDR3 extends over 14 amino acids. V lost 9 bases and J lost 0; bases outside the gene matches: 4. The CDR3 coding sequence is TGCGCCACCAAGGGACTAGCGAGCACAGATACGCAGTATTTT. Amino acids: CATKGLASTDTQYF.

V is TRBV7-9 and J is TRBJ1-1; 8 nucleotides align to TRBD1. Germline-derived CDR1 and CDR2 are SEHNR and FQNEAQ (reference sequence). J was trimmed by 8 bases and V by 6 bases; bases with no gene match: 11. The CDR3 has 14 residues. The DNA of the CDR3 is TGTGCCAGCAGTTTCGGACAGGGCGGACTGGAAGCTTTCTTT. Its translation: CASSFGQGGLEAFF.

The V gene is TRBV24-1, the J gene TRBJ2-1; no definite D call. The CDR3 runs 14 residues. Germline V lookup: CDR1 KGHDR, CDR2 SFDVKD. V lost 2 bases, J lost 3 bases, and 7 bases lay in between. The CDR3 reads CATSDYTDYNEQFF. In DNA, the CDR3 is TGTGCCACCAGTGATTATACAGACTACAATGAGCAGTTCTTC.

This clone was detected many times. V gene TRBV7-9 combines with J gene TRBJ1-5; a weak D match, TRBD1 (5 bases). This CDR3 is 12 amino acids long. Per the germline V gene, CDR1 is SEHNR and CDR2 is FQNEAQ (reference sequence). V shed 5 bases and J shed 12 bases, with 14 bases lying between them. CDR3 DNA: TGTGCCAGCAGCCCGCAGGGAGGGTTCCAGCATTTT. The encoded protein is CASSPQGGFQHF.

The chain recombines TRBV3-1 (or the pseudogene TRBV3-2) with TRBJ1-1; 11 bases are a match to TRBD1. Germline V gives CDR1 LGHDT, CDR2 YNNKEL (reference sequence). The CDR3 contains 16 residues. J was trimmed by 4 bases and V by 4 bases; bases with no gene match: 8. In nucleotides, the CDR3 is TGTGCCAGCAGCCGAGGACAGGGGGCCCTTGGCACTGAAGCTTTCTTT. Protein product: CASSRGQGALGTEAFF.

CDR3 sequence: CASRATGAGNTIYF. The CDR3 DNA follows: TGTGCCAGCAGAGCCACAGGGGCAGGAAACACCATATATTTT. The chain recombines TRBV27 with TRBJ1-3; 7 bases are a match to TRBD1. With V trimmed by 6 bases and J by 4 bases, 6 bases remained unmatched. The V gene's germline CDR1 is MNHEY and CDR2 SMNVEV (reference sequence). This CDR3 region has 14 residues.

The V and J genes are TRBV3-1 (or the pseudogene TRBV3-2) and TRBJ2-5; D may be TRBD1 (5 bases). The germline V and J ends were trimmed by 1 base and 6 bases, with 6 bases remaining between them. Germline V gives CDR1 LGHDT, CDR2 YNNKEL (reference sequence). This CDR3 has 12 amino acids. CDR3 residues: CASSQGGKTQYF. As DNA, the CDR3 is TGTGCCAGCAGCCAAGGGGGCAAGACCCAGTACTTC.

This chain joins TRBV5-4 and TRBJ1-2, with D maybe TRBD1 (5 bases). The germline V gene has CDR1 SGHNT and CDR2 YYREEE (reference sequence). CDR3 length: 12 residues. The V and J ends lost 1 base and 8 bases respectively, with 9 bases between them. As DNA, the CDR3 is TGTGCCAGCAGCTTGCCACAGGTCGGCTACACCTTC. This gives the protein CASSLPQVGYTF.

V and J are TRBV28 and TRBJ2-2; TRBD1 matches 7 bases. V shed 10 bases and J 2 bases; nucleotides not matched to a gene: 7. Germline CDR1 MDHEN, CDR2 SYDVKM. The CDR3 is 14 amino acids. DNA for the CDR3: TGTGCCATCAGGGACAGACTTAACACCGGGGAGCTGTTTTTT. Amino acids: CAIRDRLNTGELFF.

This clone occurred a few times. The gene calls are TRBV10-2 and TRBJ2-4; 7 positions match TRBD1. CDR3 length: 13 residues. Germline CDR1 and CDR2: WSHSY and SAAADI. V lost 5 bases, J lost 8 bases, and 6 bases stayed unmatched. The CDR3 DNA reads TGCGCCAGCAGTCTTAACAGGGGAGACATTCAGTACTTC. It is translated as CASSLNRGDIQYF.